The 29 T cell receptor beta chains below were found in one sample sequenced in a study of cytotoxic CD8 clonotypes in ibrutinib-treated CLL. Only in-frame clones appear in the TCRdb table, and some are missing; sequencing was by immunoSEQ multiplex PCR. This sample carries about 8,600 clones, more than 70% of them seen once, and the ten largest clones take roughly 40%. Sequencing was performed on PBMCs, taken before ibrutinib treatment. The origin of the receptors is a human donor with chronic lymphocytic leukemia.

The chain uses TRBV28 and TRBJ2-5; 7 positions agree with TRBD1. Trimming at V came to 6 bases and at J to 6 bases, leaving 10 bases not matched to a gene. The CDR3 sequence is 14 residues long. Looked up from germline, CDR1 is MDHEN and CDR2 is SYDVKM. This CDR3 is CASRSSGTVKTQYF. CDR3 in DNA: TGTGCCAGCAGATCATCCGGGACAGTGAAGACCCAGTACTTC.

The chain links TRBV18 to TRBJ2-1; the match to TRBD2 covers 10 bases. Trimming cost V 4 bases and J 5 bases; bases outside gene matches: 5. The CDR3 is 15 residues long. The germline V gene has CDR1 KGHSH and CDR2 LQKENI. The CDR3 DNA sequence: TGTGCCAGCTCACTCCAGCGGGAGGGTAACAATGAGCAGTTCTTC. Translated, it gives CASSLQREGNNEQFF.

CDR3 DNA sequence: TGTGCCAGCAGCACGGAATGGACAGGGCTTGTTAATGAGCAGTTCTTC. Protein sequence: CASSTEWTGLVNEQFF. The V call is TRBV5-5, the J call TRBJ2-1, with 8 bases fitting TRBD1. With 4 bases clipped from V and 7 bases from J, the junction kept 13 bases outside the gene matches. The CDR3 runs to 16 residues. Per the germline V gene, CDR1 is SGHKS and CDR2 is YYEKEE (reference sequence).

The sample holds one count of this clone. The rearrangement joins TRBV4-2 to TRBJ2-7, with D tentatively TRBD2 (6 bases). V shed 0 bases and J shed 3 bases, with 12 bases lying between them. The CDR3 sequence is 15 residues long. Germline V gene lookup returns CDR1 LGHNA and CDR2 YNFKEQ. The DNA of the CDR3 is TGTGCCAGCAGCCAAGATAGGAGGGGCGGCTACGAGCAGTACTTC. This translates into CASSQDRRGGYEQYF.

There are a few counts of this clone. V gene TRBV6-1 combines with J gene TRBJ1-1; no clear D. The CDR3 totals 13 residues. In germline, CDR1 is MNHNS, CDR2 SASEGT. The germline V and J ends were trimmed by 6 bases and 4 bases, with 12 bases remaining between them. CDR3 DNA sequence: TGTGCCAGCAGGTTGGAACGGGGCACTGAAGCTTTCTTT. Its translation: CASRLERGTEAFF.

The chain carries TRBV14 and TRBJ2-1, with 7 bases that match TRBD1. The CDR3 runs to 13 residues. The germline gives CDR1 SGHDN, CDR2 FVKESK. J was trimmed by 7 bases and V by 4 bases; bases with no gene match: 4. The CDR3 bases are TGTGCCAGCAGCCTTATGACAGGGAATGAGCAGTTCTTC. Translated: CASSLMTGNEQFF.

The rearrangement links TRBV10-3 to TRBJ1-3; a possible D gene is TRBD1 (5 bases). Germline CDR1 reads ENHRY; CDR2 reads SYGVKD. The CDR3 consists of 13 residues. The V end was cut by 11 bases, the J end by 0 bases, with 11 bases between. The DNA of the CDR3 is TGTGCCGGAACAGGTAGCTCTGGAAACACCATATATTTT. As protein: CAGTGSSGNTIYF.

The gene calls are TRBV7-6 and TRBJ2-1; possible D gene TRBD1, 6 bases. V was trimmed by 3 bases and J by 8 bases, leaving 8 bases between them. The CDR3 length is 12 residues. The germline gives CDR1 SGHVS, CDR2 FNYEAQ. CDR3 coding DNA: TGTGCCAGCAGCTTGTACAGGGATGAGCAGTTCTTC. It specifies CASSLYRDEQFF.

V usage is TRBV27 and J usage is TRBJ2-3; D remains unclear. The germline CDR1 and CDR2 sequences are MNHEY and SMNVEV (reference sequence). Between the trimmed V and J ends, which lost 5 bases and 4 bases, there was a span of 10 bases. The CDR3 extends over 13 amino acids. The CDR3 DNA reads TGTGCCAGCAGTACCCCGCCGGCAGATACGCAGTATTTT. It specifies CASSTPPADTQYF.

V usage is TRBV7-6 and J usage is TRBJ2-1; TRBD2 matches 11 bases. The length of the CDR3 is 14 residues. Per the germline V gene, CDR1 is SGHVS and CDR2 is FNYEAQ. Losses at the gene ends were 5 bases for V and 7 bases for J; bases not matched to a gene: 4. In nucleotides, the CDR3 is TGTGCCAGCAGCCCGGGACTAGCGGAGAATGAGCAGTTCTTC. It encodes CASSPGLAENEQFF.

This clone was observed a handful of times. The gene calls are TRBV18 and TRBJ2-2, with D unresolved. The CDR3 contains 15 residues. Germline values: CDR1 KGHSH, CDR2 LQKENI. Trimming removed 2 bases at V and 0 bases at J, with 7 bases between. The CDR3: CASSPSRANTGELFF. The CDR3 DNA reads TGTGCCAGCTCACCATCTAGGGCGAACACCGGGGAGCTGTTTTTT.

CDR3 loop: CASSLGGLAGVYNEQFF. DNA for the CDR3: TGTGCCAGCAGCTTGGGCGGTCTAGCGGGTGTCTACAATGAGCAGTTCTTC. V usage is TRBV7-9 and J usage is TRBJ2-1, with 8 bases matching TRBD2. V lost 3 bases, J lost 3 bases, and 10 bases stayed unmatched. This CDR3 has 17 amino acids. Germline lookup yields CDR1 SEHNR and CDR2 FQNEAQ (reference sequence). The full variable domain, with the rest looked up from reference TRBV7-9 and TRBJ2-1, is DTGVSQNPRHKITKRGQNVTFRCDPISEHNRLYWYRQTLGQGPEFLTYFQNEAQLEKSRLLSDRFSAERPKGSFSTLEIQRTEQGDSAMYLCASSLGGLAGVYNEQFFGPGTRLTVL.

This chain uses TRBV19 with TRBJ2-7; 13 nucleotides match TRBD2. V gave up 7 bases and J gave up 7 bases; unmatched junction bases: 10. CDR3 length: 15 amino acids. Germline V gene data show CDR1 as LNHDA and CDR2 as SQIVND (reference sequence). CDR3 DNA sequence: TGTGCCAGTAAGCCACTAGCGGGAGGGCCGGGGGAGCAGTACTTC. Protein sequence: CASKPLAGGPGEQYF.

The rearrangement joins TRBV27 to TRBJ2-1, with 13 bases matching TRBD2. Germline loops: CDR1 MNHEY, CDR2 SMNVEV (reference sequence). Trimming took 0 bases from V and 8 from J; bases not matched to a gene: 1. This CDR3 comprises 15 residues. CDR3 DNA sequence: TGTGCCAGCAGTTTATCAACTAGCGGGAGGGATGAGCAGTTCTTC. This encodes CASSLSTSGRDEQFF.

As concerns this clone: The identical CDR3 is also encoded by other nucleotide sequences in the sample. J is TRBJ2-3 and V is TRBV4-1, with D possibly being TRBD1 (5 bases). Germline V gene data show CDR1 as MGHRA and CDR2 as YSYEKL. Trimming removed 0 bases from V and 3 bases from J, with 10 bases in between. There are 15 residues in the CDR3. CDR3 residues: CASSQERTGTDTQYF. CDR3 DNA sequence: TGCGCCAGCAGCCAAGAGCGTACAGGTACAGATACGCAGTATTTT.

CDR3 sequence: CASSPLGGGSNEQFF. CDR3 nucleotides: TGTGCCAGCAGCCCATTGGGGGGCGGTAGCAATGAGCAGTTCTTC. This chain connects TRBV5-6 to TRBJ2-1; D may correspond to TRBD1 or TRBD2 (6 bases each). Germline V gene data show CDR1 as SGHDT and CDR2 as YYEEEE. The CDR3 has 15 residues. The V gene lost 4 bases and the J gene lost 6 bases, with 17 bases spanning the gap.

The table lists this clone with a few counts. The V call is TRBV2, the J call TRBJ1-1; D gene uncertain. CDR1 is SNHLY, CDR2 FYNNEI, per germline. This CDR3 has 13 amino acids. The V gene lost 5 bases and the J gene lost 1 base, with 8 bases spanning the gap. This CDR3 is CASSKQRNTEAFF. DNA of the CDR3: TGTGCCAGCAGTAAACAGAGGAACACTGAAGCTTTCTTT.

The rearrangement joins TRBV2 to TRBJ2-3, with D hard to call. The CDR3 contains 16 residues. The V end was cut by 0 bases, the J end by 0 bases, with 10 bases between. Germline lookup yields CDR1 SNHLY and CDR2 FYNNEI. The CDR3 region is CASSEALLASTDTQYF. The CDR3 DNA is TGTGCCAGCAGTGAAGCGCTGTTAGCTAGCACAGATACGCAGTATTTT.

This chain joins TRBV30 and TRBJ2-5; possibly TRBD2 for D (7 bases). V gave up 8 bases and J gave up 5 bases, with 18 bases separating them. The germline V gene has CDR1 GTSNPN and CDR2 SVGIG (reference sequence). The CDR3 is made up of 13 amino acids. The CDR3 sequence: CAGDLGGEETQYF. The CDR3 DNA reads TGTGCCGGCGATTTAGGGGGGGAGGAGACCCAGTACTTC.

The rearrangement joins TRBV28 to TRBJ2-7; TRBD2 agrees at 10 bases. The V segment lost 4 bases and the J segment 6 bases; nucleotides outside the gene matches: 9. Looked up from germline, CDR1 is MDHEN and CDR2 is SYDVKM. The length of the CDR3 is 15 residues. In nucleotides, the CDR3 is TGTGCCAGCAGTTCGAGCGGGACTAGCGTCGGCGAGCAGTACTTC. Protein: CASSSSGTSVGEQYF.

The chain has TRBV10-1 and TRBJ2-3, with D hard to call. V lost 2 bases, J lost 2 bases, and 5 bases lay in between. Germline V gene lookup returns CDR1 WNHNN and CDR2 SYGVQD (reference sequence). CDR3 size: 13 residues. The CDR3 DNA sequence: TGCGCCAGCAGTGAGGTCACCACAGATACGCAGTATTTT. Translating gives CASSEVTTDTQYF.

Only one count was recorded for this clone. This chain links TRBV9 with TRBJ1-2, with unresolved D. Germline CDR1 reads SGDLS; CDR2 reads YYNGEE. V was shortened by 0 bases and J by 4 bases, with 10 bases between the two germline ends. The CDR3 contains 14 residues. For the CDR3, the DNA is TGTGCCAGCAGCGTAGATGCAGGAGTCTATGGCTACACCTTC. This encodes CASSVDAGVYGYTF.

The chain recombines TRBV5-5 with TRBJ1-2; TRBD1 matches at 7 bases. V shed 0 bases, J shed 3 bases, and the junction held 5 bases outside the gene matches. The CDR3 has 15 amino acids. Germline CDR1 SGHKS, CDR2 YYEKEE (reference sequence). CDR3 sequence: CASSLEGAPYYGYTF. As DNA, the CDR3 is TGTGCCAGCAGCTTGGAGGGGGCACCATACTATGGCTACACCTTC. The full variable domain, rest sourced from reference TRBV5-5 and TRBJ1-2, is DAGVTQSPTHLIKTRGQQVTLRCSPISGHKSVSWYQQVLGQGPQFIFQYYEKEERGRGNFPDRFSARQFPNYSSELNVNALLLGDSALYLCASSLEGAPYYGYTFGSGTRLTVV.

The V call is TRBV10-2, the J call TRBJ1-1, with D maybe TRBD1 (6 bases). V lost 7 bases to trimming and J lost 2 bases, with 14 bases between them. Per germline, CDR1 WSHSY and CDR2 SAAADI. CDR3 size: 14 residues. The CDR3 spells CASTLTGSNTEAFF. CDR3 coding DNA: TGCGCCAGCACCTTGACAGGATCAAACACTGAAGCTTTCTTT.

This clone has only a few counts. The CDR3 DNA is TGTGCCAGCACCCGGACAGGGGCCTACGAGCAGTACTTC. The encoded protein is CASTRTGAYEQYF. This chain links TRBV28 with TRBJ2-7; 9 bases are a match to TRBD1. With V trimmed by 7 bases and J by 2 bases, 3 bases remained unmatched. This CDR3 has 13 amino acids. CDR1 MDHEN and CDR2 SYDVKM come from the germline V gene.

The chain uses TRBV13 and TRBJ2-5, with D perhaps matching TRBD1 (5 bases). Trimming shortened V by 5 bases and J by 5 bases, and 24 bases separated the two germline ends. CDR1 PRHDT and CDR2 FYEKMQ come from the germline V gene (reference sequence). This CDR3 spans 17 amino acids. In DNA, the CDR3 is TGTGCCAGCAGCCCCCCTATGGCGGACACAATTCGGGAGACCCAGTACTTC. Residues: CASSPPMADTIRETQYF.

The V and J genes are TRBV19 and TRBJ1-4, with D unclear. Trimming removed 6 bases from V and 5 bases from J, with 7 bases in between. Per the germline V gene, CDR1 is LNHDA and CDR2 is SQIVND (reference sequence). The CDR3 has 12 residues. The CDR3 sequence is CASRGGNEKLFF. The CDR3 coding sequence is TGTGCCAGTAGGGGCGGGAATGAAAAACTGTTTTTT.

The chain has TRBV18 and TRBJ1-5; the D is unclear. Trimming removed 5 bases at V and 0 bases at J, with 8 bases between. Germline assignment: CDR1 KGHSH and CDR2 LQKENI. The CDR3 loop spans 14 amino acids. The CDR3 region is CASSIFDSNQPQHF. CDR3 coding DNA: TGTGCCAGCTCAATTTTCGATAGCAATCAGCCCCAGCATTTT.

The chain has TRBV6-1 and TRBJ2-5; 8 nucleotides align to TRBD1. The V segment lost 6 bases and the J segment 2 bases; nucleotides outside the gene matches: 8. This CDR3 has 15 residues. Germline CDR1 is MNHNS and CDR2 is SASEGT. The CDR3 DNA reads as TGTGCCAGCAGATTGGACAGGGTCAGGCAAGAGACCCAGTACTTC. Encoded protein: CASRLDRVRQETQYF.